This T cell receptor beta chain was documented in a study of Graves' ophthalmopathy and Graves' hyperthyroidism (dated by TCRdb to between 2018 and 2020). Notes on the research overall: Peripheral blood samples were taken at the time of initial diagnosis, before any treatment was given. TCR beta repertoire signatures were used to distinguish Graves' ophthalmopathy from Graves' hyperthyroidism and to predict progression to ophthalmopathy. In total, under 150 blood samples were TCR-sequenced: 40 to 45 ophthalmopathy, some 75 hyperthyroidism and about 17 hyperthyroidism-to-ophthalmopathy patients. A discovery set of 90 to 100 patients (approximately 42 ophthalmopathy, about 55 stable hyperthyroidism) was enrolled to explore V-J signatures distinguishing ophthalmopathy from hyperthyroidism. For independent validation, a separate cohort was made up of 18 to 20 hyperthyroidism patients plus 17 patients who later progressed from hyperthyroidism to ophthalmopathy. T-cell repertoires of thyroid tissue and blood were compared in six or seven hyperthyroidism patients. Following sample collection, hyperthyroidism patients were given methimazole at a starting dose of 30 mg daily, and ophthalmopathy patients were given high-dose intravenous methylprednisolone. For training and testing, the 100 or so patients in the discovery cohort were randomly divided in a 7:3 ratio. Overall results and qualifications from the work: The 13-signature model separated ophthalmopathy from stable hyperthyroidism with about 86% sensitivity and about 84% specificity in cross-validation, and 80%/75% in the test set. In validation, the model predicted ophthalmopathy progression with 55% to 71% sensitivity and less than 80% specificity; more than ten predicted patients were CT-confirmed with GO in a median of around 6 months. Sample size was not predetermined statistically, and investigators were not blinded to group allocation. Among expanded thyroid clonotypes with frequency above 0.001, most also showed up in blood, which suggests that blood repertoires may reflect the thyroid immune response.

The ophthalmopathy patients had moderately to severely active disease, with a Clinical Activity Score of 3 or higher, a NOSPECS grade of 4 or higher, and a disease duration of less than 3 months. Anyone with other autoimmune diseases, uncontrolled infections, pregnancy or lactation was excluded from the study. Clinical symptoms, serum thyroxine, TRAb, thyroid ultrasound and orbital computed tomography were used for diagnosis. Ficoll-Paque density gradient centrifugation was used to isolate PBMCs from around 10 ml of fresh peripheral blood. Total RNA was extracted using Trizol reagent, and RNA quality was checked on an Agilent 2100 Bioanalyzer. For repertoire sequencing, the TCR beta CDR3 regions were amplified from RNA transcripts. The first round was an RT-PCR using HTBI primers with the Qiagen OneStep RT-PCR kit, and this first round was followed by a second-round multiplex PCR, then size selection and purification. The libraries underwent paired-end sequencing with 100 bp reads on an Illumina HiSeq2000. Under the source paper's analysis protocol: Reads were processed with SOAPnuke, discarding reads with adapters, uncalled bases, mean Phred below 15, or no exact constant-primer or identifier match. COPE v1.2.5 was used to merge the high-quality paired reads. Each unique nucleotide sequence was defined as a clonotype, and clonotypes were aligned to IMGT TRB V, D and J references with MiTCR v1.1. The analysis was limited to V-J combinations with a frequency above 0.0001, which together covered approximately 99% of the repertoires. A TCR clonal expansion and chaos score per V-J combination was defined as the ratio of F50 clonal expansion to chaos observed in the TCRdist matrix. Welch's t-statistics and random forest were used to narrow the features down to around 13 V-J combinations, which were then fed into a naive Bayes classifier. Thyroid-blood repertoire similarity was quantified with the Morisita-Horn index. TCRdb redid the processing of the public reads, applying fastp at Q25 and MiXCR, and retained in-frame beta chains. Identical CDR3 proteins give one entry, which carries the most common genes and DNA. It is TCRdb's table, rather than the study itself, that gives the V and J calls and clone size. The sample records about 220,000 distinct CDR3 sequences, 20% to 25% of which are singletons. The ten largest clones represent roughly 39% of the sample.

The CDR3 numbers 13 residues from cysteine through phenylalanine. The only DNA kept is the CDR3, 39 bases in frame from the first base. The germline V gene (reference sequence) gives CDR1 as DFQATT and CDR2 as SNEGSKA. V is clipped by 6 bases and J by 1 base, and the sequence between their germline boundaries is 12 bases long. This clonotype occurred many times. Its antigen is not yet known. Within one base of it there is no much larger clone, and no base qualities were kept. Sequenced input: peripheral blood. The chain links TRBV20-1 with TRBJ2-5; TRBD1 could be the D gene, as 5 bases match. The sequence came from a woman aged 50 to 60 with Graves' ophthalmopathy. Donor details come from another sample of the same person, matched by shared clones. The CDR3 amino acid sequence is: CSAKGASQETQYF. The DNA sequence follows: TGCAGTGCCAAAGGGGCTAGCCAAGAGACCCAGTACTTC.